The 11 T cell receptor beta chains listed next were all sequenced from one sample in a study of blood T cell repertoires in COVID-19. Assay: immunoSEQ multiplex PCR; the TCRdb copy retains only in-frame clones and omits some. The sample has 200,000 or so clones, 87% seen once. Sequenced: PBMCs or T cells enriched from blood (not recorded which). The receptors were sampled from a young man who had recovered from COVID-19.

J is TRBJ2-1 and V is TRBV6-4; 12 nucleotides match TRBD2. Germline loops: CDR1 MRHNA, CDR2 SNTAGT. The J segment lost 7 bases and the V segment lost 5 bases, leaving 6 bases of the junction unmatched. The length of the CDR3 is 15 residues. This CDR3 is CASSYQLAGGNEQFF. DNA of the CDR3: TGTGCCAGCAGTTATCAACTAGCGGGAGGAAATGAGCAGTTCTTC.

CDR3 region: CASSLGARTPVSQFYNEQFF. In DNA form, the CDR3 reads TGTGCCAGCAGTTTGGGGGCCCGAACCCCTGTGAGTCAATTCTACAATGAGCAGTTCTTC. The genes are TRBV27 and TRBJ2-1, with D perhaps matching TRBD1 (6 bases). This CDR3 spans 20 amino acids. Germline V gene sequence: CDR1 MNHEY, CDR2 SMNVEV (reference sequence). With 3 bases removed from V and 3 bases from J, the gap between germline ends came to 27 bases.

V and J are TRBV30 and TRBJ1-1; D uncertain. The germline gives CDR1 GTSNPN, CDR2 SVGIG (reference sequence). This CDR3 has 12 residues. V lost 2 bases and J lost 8, with 12 bases in between. Here the CDR3 reads CAWSLTGGEAFF. CDR3 DNA: TGTGCCTGGAGTTTAACGGGAGGGGAAGCTTTCTTT. Variable domain in full (rest from reference TRBV30 and TRBJ1-1): SQTIHQWPATLVQPVGSPLSLECTVEGTSNPNLYWYRQAAGRGLQLLFYSVGIGQISSEVPQNLSASRPQDRQFILSSKKLLLSDSGFYLCAWSLTGGEAFFGQGTRLTVV.

J is TRBJ2-5 and V is TRBV27, with a weak D call TRBD1 (7 bases). Looked up from germline, CDR1 is MNHEY and CDR2 is SMNVEV (reference sequence). The CDR3 totals 19 residues. The V end was cut by 0 bases, the J end by 2 bases, with 22 bases between. The CDR3 protein is CASSLSGRRRGDPQETQYF. In DNA, the CDR3 is TGTGCCAGCAGTTTATCGGGTCGACGCAGGGGGGACCCTCAAGAGACCCAGTACTTC.

The chain is built from TRBV5-1 and TRBJ2-5, with D possibly TRBD1 on 5 matching bases. V shed 4 bases and J shed 2 bases, with 12 bases lying between them. The germline CDR1 and CDR2 sequences are SGHRS and YFSETQ. The CDR3 covers 14 residues. The CDR3 is CASSVGSGQETQYF. In nucleotides, the CDR3 is TGCGCCAGCAGCGTGGGCTCAGGGCAAGAGACCCAGTACTTC.

V is TRBV7-8 and J is TRBJ1-5; possibly TRBD1 for D (6 bases). Deletions cut 2 bases from V and 2 bases from J, with 16 bases between. The CDR3 sequence is 17 residues long. Germline loops: CDR1 SGHVS, CDR2 FQNEAQ. CDR3 amino acids: CASSLSPGGAGNQPQHF. The DNA for the CDR3 is TGTGCCAGCAGCTTATCCCCCGGGGGGGCTGGCAATCAGCCCCAGCATTTT.

Only a few counts were recorded for this clone. This chain joins TRBV18 and TRBJ2-7; 11 bases map to TRBD1. CDR1 and CDR2 (germline): KGHSH, LQKENI. V trimming: 7 bases; J trimming: 8 bases; junction bases outside the gene matches: 7. There are 13 residues in the CDR3. CDR3: CASYEGTGGQQYF. The DNA of the CDR3 is TGTGCCAGCTACGAAGGGACAGGGGGACAGCAGTACTTC.

The rearrangement links TRBV28 to TRBJ1-2; maybe TRBD1 (5 bases). V was cut by 4 bases and J by 6 bases, with 12 bases left in between. This CDR3 has 13 residues. Germline V gives CDR1 MDHEN, CDR2 SYDVKM. The CDR3 protein is CASSSDTGHGYTF. CDR3 in DNA: TGTGCCAGCAGTTCGGACACGGGCCATGGCTACACCTTC.

The chain couples TRBV5-4 to TRBJ1-1; TRBD1 might be the D (5 bases). The CDR3 has 16 residues. V lost 3 bases and J 0 bases, leaving 15 bases between the germline ends. Germline CDR1 is SGHNT and CDR2 is YYREEE (reference sequence). The CDR3 loop is CASSWGGQALNTEAFF. The CDR3 DNA sequence: TGTGCCAGCAGCTGGGGGGGTCAGGCCTTGAACACTGAAGCTTTCTTT. The variable domain in full, completed from reference TRBV5-4 and TRBJ1-1, reads ETGVTQSPTHLIKTRGQQVTLRCSSQSGHNTVSWYQQALGQGPQFIFQYYREEENGRGNFPPRFSGLQFPNYSSELNVNALELDDSALYLCASSWGGQALNTEAFFGQGTRLTVV.

Here the CDR3 DNA reads TGTGCCAGCTGGGACAGGAAAGCCTTGAACACTGAAGCTTTCTTT. It yields the protein CASWDRKALNTEAFF. The chain has TRBV28 and TRBJ1-1, with 8 bases fitting TRBD1. V lost 8 bases and J lost 0; bases outside the gene matches: 8. The CDR3 sequence is 15 residues long. Germline CDR1 reads MDHEN; CDR2 reads SYDVKM.

The chain links TRBV18 to TRBJ2-2, with 7 bases matching TRBD2. Germline V gene lookup returns CDR1 KGHSH and CDR2 LQKENI. V dropped 6 bases and J dropped 0; count of bases not matched to a gene: 10. This CDR3 region has 17 residues. The CDR3 DNA sequence: TGTGCCAGCTCTCAGTCAGAGCGGGGCGCGAACACCGGGGAGCTGTTTTTT. Its translation is CASSQSERGANTGELFF. The full variable domain, with the rest looked up from reference TRBV18 and TRBJ2-2, is NAGVMQNPRHLVRRRGQEARLRCSPMKGHSHVYWYRQLPEEGLKFMVYLQKENIIDESGMPKERFSAEFPKEGPSILRIQQVVRGDSAAYFCASSQSERGANTGELFFGEGSRLTVL.